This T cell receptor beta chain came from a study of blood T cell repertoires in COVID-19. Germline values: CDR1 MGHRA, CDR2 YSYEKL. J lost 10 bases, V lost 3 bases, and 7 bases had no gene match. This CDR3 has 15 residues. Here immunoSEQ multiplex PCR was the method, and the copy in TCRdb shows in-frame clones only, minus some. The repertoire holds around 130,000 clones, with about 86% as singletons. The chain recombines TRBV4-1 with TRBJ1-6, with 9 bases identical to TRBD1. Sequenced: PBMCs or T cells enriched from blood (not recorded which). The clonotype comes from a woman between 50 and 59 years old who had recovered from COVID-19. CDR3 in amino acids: CASSQGDRVASPLHF. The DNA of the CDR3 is TGCGCCAGCAGCCAGGGGGACAGGGTAGCCTCACCCCTCCACTTT.